The rows below give T cell receptor beta chains drawn from one sample of a study of T cell responses to AZD1222 COVID-19 vaccine. The assay was immunoSEQ multiplex PCR, and TCRdb's table has in-frame clones only and misses some. The sample includes 150,000 to 180,000 clones, 90% seen only once; the top ten take roughly 1.6%. The sample consisted of peripheral blood, taken 28 days after the second AZD1222 dose. These receptors came from an adult who received the AZD1222 COVID-19 vaccine. Both conserved end residues are part of each CDR3. Clone size, where shown, is once, few, many, or a class for clones that have expanded.

V,size,J,CDR3
TRBV2,NA,TRBJ1-5,CARGGTSNQPQHF
TRBV2,NA,TRBJ1-3,CASSERGNTIYF
TRBV5-1,NA,TRBJ1-3,CASSYGDTGNTIYF
TRBV11-2,NA,TRBJ1-6,CASSTRGRAYSPLHF
TRBV15,NA,TRBJ1-1,CATSRDRTGNTEAFF
TRBV4-1,NA,TRBJ2-5,CASSRNQETQYF
TRBV4-1,once,TRBJ1-1,CASSQGRGVNTEAFF
TRBV18,NA,TRBJ1-1,CASSPDGGVTEAFF
TRBV15,NA,TRBJ2-1,CATSRATLTSGSYNEQFF
TRBV18,NA,TRBJ2-1,CASSPSGTGYNEQFF
TRBV6-6,NA,TRBJ2-1,CASRPAGDEQFF
TRBV6-5,few,TRBJ1-5,CASSYSIYRDQPQHF
TRBV20-1,NA,TRBJ2-3,CSASSLAGDTQYF
TRBV2,few,TRBJ1-1,CASSTRAAEAFF
TRBV10-3,NA,TRBJ1-1,CAISESPGANEAFF
TRBV7-9,few,TRBJ2-1,CASSPAGGPYNEQFF
TRBV7-9,NA,TRBJ2-7,CASSLAHGTGGEQYF
TRBV7-2,NA,TRBJ2-3,CASSFPGVTDTQYF
TRBV7-8,NA,TRBJ1-1,CASSLVDRKNTEAFF
TRBV10-2,once,TRBJ2-7,CASSGPYEQYF
TRBV7-9,NA,TRBJ2-7,CVSSSPDSSYEQYF